Listed below are T cell receptor beta chains from one sample, sequenced in a study of T cell responses to AZD1222 COVID-19 vaccine. Profiling relied on immunoSEQ multiplex PCR, and the TCRdb table lists in-frame clones only, not all of them. The table has 95,000 to 150,000 clones, approximately 94% seen once. Sequencing was performed on peripheral blood, taken 28 days after the second AZD1222 dose. The origin of the receptors is an adult who received the AZD1222 COVID-19 vaccine. Both conserved end residues are part of each CDR3. A D gene is named only where the DNA matches it firmly.

>TRBV18|TRBJ2-3|TRBD2
CASSPPNSGKDTQYF
>TRBV27|TRBJ1-2|TRBD1
CASGTGTGVKYGYTF
>TRBV3-1/TRBV3-2|TRBJ2-5|-
CASSPRERPQETQYF
>TRBV6-2/TRBV6-3|TRBJ2-1|-
CASSLRWDEQFF
>TRBV14|TRBJ1-1|-
CASSQDRSSSRAFF
>TRBV2|TRBJ2-5|TRBD1
CASSAGTGYVGEETQYF
>TRBV5-1|TRBJ2-3|-
CASSLAASHTDTQYF
>TRBV27|TRBJ2-5|TRBD2
CASGERGAGETQYF
>TRBV9|TRBJ2-7|-
CASSVSSQGVYEQYF
>TRBV7-2|TRBJ2-5|TRBD1
CASSLGTGETQYF
>TRBV6-6|TRBJ2-1|TRBD2
CATRTSGRGEQFF
>TRBV6-2/TRBV6-3|TRBJ2-1|-
CASSYEGLSDEQFF
>TRBV7-2|TRBJ1-6|TRBD1
CASSATGTGSPLHF
>TRBV7-2|TRBJ2-1|-
CASSLGGHNEQFF
>TRBV4-1|TRBJ1-5|-
CASSFGWGNNQPQHF
>TRBV7-3|TRBJ1-6|-
CASSLRAAWEANSPLHF
>TRBV5-4|TRBJ1-6|TRBD1
CASSFTRTGSTPLHF
>TRBV15|TRBJ2-1|-
CATSRATDEQFF
>TRBV19|TRBJ1-6|TRBD1
CASSKRDRHQGSPLHF
>TRBV4-3|TRBJ1-6|-
CASSQDWRPGERGSSPLHF
>TRBV5-1|TRBJ1-5|-
CASSLSGDHSNQPQHF
>TRBV5-1|TRBJ2-5|TRBD2
CASSHGTSVQETQYF
>TRBV5-1|TRBJ2-6|TRBD1
CASSLGQGNPGANVLTF
>TRBV7-2|TRBJ1-3|-
CASSQVQTSGNTIYF
>TRBV4-3|TRBJ1-1|-
CASSQAASTEAFF
>TRBV27|TRBJ2-7|TRBD1
CASSLSLGTGGREQYF
>TRBV10-3|TRBJ1-1|TRBD1
CAISNDRGPTEAFF
>TRBV29-1|TRBJ2-3|-
CSGGASDADTQYF
>TRBV19|TRBJ1-2|TRBD1
CASSVNPTPGQVDYGYTF
>TRBV30|TRBJ1-1|-
CAWSPTGNTEAFF
>TRBV7-9|TRBJ2-7|-
CASTSPGGGLGSYEQYF
>TRBV5-6|TRBJ2-2|TRBD2
CASSPQGGGYNTGELFF
>TRBV29-1|TRBJ2-4|-
CSVRDTGAKNIQYF
>TRBV20-1|TRBJ1-6|-
CSASPLRADDNSPLHF
>TRBV7-9|TRBJ2-7|TRBD1
CANRRDRVLNLREQYF
>TRBV7-2|TRBJ2-7|-
CASSLSAGTYEQYF
>TRBV6-2/TRBV6-3|TRBJ1-1|TRBD1
CASSYPGNPRGTAEAFF
>TRBV9|TRBJ1-1|TRBD1
CASSERTGGRITEAFF
>TRBV7-9|TRBJ1-1|-
CASSLEVANTEAFF
>TRBV5-1|TRBJ1-1|-
CASSLEWVGNTEAFF
>TRBV4-3|TRBJ1-2|-
CASSQTDYGYTF
>TRBV5-6|TRBJ2-7|-
CASSWDYEQYF
>TRBV5-1|TRBJ1-1|-
CASSQSGQRYKAFF
>TRBV21-1|TRBJ2-5|-
CASSPRTQQETQYF
>TRBV4-1|TRBJ2-7|TRBD2
CASSSPERERSYEQYF
>TRBV6-5|TRBJ1-2|-
CASTTGWGDYGYTF
>TRBV2|TRBJ2-3|TRBD1
CASSRDRPSTDTQYF
>TRBV12-5|TRBJ2-3|-
CASGLEASPSDTQYF
>TRBV7-2|TRBJ2-3|TRBD2
CASSLSSGGYEDTQYF
>TRBV29-1|TRBJ1-2|-
CSVLRQDYGYTF
>TRBV19|TRBJ1-5|TRBD1
CASSGRTGLNQPQHF
>TRBV6-5|TRBJ2-2|-
CASSQWTGELFF
>TRBV6-5|TRBJ2-7|-
CASSIGGLPSYEQYF